Described below is a single TCR beta chain sequence and its context. This sample was taken from a study of response to subunit inactivated influenza vaccine. From germline, CDR1 is SGHRS and CDR2 YFSETQ. Trimming took off 0 bases at V and 7 bases at J, with 13 bases between the two ends. This CDR3 has 15 amino acids. Each CDR3 protein is one row after TCRdb ran MiXCR on the RT-PCR reads. Here the sample spans over 400,000 distinct CDR3 sequences, approximately 9.9% being singletons. This clonotype was sampled from a man in his fifties who received an inactivated influenza vaccine. The specimen comprised PBMCs from blood, sampled roughly 46 days after vaccination. The chain recombines TRBV5-1 with TRBJ2-2; D perhaps matches TRBD1 (5 bases). CDR3 sequence: CASSLGEWGHGELFF. CDR3 in DNA: TGCGCCAGCAGCTTGGGTGAATGGGGCCACGGGGAGCTGTTTTTT.